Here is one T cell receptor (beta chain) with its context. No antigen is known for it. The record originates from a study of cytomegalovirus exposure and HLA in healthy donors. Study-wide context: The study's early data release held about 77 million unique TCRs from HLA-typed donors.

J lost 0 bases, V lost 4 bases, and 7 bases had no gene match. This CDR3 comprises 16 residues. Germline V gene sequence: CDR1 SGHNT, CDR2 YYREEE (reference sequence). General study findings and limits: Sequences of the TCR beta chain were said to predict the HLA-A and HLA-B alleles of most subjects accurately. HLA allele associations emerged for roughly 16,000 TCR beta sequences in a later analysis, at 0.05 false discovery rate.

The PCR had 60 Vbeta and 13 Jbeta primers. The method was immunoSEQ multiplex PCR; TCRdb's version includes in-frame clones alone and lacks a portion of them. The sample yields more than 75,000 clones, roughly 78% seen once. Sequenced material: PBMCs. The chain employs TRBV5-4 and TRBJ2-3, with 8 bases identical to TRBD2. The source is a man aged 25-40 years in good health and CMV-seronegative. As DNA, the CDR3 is TGTGCCAGCAGCCCACCGGGGGGGGTTAGCACAGATACGCAGTATTTT. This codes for CASSPPGGVSTDTQYF. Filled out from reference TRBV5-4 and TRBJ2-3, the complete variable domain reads ETGVTQSPTHLIKTRGQQVTLRCSSQSGHNTVSWYQQALGQGPQFIFQYYREEENGRGNFPPRFSGLQFPNYSSELNVNALELDDSALYLCASSPPGGVSTDTQYFGPGTRLTVL.